Included here is one T cell receptor (beta chain) sequence, with context. The antigen is undetermined. The entry originates in a study of cytomegalovirus exposure and HLA in healthy donors. Study-wide results and caveats: Most TCR sequences were seen very rarely across donors, but some public TCRs occurred in many.

60 Vbeta and 13 Jbeta primers were used in PCR. Using immunoSEQ multiplex PCR, the repertoire was profiled, and TCRdb retains in-frame clones only, with some absent. The data hold tens of thousands of clones, with approximately 82% observed a single time. This CDR3 has 16 residues. V shed 6 bases and J shed 4 bases, with 21 bases lying between them. CDR1 is SNHLY, CDR2 FYNNEI, per germline. This TCR was recovered from a man aged 45 to 65 in good health and CMV-seronegative. The V and J genes are TRBV2 and TRBJ1-1, with D perhaps matching TRBD1 (6 bases). The sequenced sample consisted of PBMCs. The CDR3 region is CASRREDSGGFTEAFF. In nucleotides, the CDR3 is TGTGCCAGCAGGAGGGAGGACAGCGGGGGCTTCACTGAAGCTTTCTTT.